This TCR beta chain was documented in a study of tumor-infiltrating lymphocytes in localized non-small cell lung cancer (dated by TCRdb to 2020 to 2023). Study-level background: Several histologies were represented in the cohort, which also included both smokers and never-smokers as well as patients whose samples were collected after neoadjuvant chemotherapy. From each patient came resected tumor tissue plus uninvolved lung tissue from that same patient, and the uninvolved lung tissue was described as non-adjacent to the tumor. The same patients underwent several integrated assays, with TCR sequencing performed together with flow cytometry, multiplex immunofluorescence, RNA-seq, exome sequencing and proteomics. The overall ICON cohort was composed of about 150 surgical patients with localized non-small cell lung cancer whose tumors were resected. A total of roughly 57 patients were included in the paired tumor versus uninvolved lung comparison of immunoSEQ T-cell fraction.

The T-cell fraction in tumor and uninvolved lung tissue was provided by TCR sequencing with the immunoSEQ assay. As for the original processing: For survival analysis, patients were split into high (upper tertile) and low (lower two tertiles) T-cell fraction groups and compared by log-rank test. A signed-rank test was used to test differences in T-cell fraction between paired tumor and uninvolved lung samples. The clones in this table, taken by TCRdb from immuneACCESS, are in-frame only. Not every clone is retained; where verified, under half of the shortfall comes from an unresolved V gene, and the cause of the rest is unknown. The DNA gave D and trimming, while V, J and clone size come from that table. Present in this sample are about 13,000 clones, 70% to 80% of which were seen just once. The top ten clonotypes cover about 12% of the sample. Patient enrollment in ICON started in the first half of 2016, and the final patient was enrolled in September 2018. A subcohort of some 76 patients provided fresh tumor and matched uninvolved tissue for in-depth immune analyses, with TCR sequencing among those analyses. DNA isolated from bulk tissue, without cell sorting, was used for TCR sequencing.

General conclusions and limits of the study: Since assay coverage differed from patient to patient depending on how much tissue was available, TCR sequencing was done for only a subset of the cohort. Higher T cell infiltration in tumors than in uninvolved lung tissue was supported by TCRbeta sequencing, consistent with immunofluorescence CD3 counts. The TCR-derived T-cell fraction showed no difference between the flow cytometry-defined immunotypes IM1 (good prognosis) and IM2 (poor prognosis). Different pieces of the same tissue were used for different assays, so technical variation could not be separated from intratumor heterogeneity. Recurrence-free survival showed no association with tumor T-cell fraction measured by TCR sequencing (p = 0.61).

In this sample, this clone turned up once. It lacks a known antigen. Base qualities are missing; no much larger clone stands one base away. The clonotype was recovered from a human donor with non-small cell lung cancer. Specimen: lung tumor tissue.

The CDR3 sequence is CASSATSGVAHTQYF. The DNA sequence is as follows: TGTGCCAGCAGCGCGACTAGCGGAGTAGCGCATACGCAGTATTTT. The chain was built from TRBV9 and TRBJ2-3; 9 bases in the junction line up with TRBD2. CDR1 and CDR2 are read off the germline V gene as SGDLS and YYNGEE. Trimming leaves V shorter by 3 bases and J shorter by 7 bases, with the junction holding 9 bases beyond the gene matches. Its CDR3 holds 15 amino acids, cysteine through phenylalanine. Kept here is only the CDR3 DNA, which spans 45 bases and is read in frame from base 1.